By share, the clone carrying this T cell receptor (beta chain) ranks as medium-sized. V lost 0 bases to trimming and J lost 3 bases, with 9 bases between them. The CDR3 is 14 amino acids. Germline CDR1 and CDR2: SGDLS and YYNGEE. TCRdb itself ran the 5' RACE reads through MiXCR, one entry per CDR3 protein. The sample has more than 25,000 distinct CDR3 sequences, nearly 5.5% seen once. This sample stems from a study of CD8 T cells in ankylosing spondylitis. Input material: blood, either unsorted or a sorted T cell fraction (not recorded which). This chain joins TRBV9 and TRBJ1-1; a possible D gene is TRBD1 (5 bases). This receptor was taken from a female donor with ankylosing spondylitis or in good health (not recorded which). The CDR3 DNA sequence: TGTGCCAGCAGCGTAGAGGGGACCCACACTGAAGCTTTCTTT. This encodes CASSVEGTHTEAFF.